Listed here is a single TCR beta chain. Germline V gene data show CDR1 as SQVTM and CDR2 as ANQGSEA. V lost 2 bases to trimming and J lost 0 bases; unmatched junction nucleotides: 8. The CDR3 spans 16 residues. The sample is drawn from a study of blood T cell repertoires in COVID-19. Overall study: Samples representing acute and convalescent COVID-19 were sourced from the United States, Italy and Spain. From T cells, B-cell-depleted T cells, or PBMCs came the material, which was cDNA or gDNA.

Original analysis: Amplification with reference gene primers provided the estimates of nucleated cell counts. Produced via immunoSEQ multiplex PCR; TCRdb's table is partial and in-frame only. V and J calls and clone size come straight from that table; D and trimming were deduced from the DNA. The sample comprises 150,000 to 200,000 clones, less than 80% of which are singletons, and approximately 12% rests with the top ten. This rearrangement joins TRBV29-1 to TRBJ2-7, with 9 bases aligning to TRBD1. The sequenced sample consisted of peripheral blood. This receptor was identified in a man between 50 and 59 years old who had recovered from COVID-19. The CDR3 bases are TGCAGCGTTGAAAGTGTGGGACAGGGTCGCTCCTACGAGCAGTACTTC. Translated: CSVESVGQGRSYEQYF.